This is a list of T cell receptor beta chains from one sample in a study of blood T cell repertoires in COVID-19. The method was immunoSEQ multiplex PCR; TCRdb's version includes in-frame clones alone and lacks a portion of them. The sample consists of roughly 64,000 clones, under 80% of them appearing once. Sequencing was performed on PBMCs or T cells enriched from blood (not recorded which). The receptors shown here come from a woman in her sixties or seventies who had been exposed to COVID-19. Both conserved end residues are part of each CDR3. Each record gives: D gene, V gene, J gene, clone size, CDR3 protein, CDR3 DNA. A D gene is named only where the DNA matches it firmly. The size field is filled for only some rows; it gives once, few, many or a size class.

>TRBD1|TRBV3-1/TRBV3-2|TRBJ1-2|-
CASSLTGFPGGYTF
TGTGCCAGCAGCCTGACAGGGTTTCCCGGTGGCTACACCTTC
>-|TRBV24-1|TRBJ2-7|-
CATSDARTYEQYF
TGTGCCACCAGTGATGCAAGGACTTACGAGCAGTACTTC
>TRBD1|TRBV27|TRBJ2-6|-
CASSRQGAGANVLTF
TGTGCCAGCAGTCGTCAGGGGGCTGGGGCCAACGTCCTGACTTTC
>TRBD1|TRBV4-1|TRBJ2-1|-
CASSPDRGRAEQFF
TGCGCCAGCAGCCCGGACAGGGGGCGGGCTGAGCAGTTCTTC
>-|TRBV6-5|TRBJ1-1|-
CATYREGTEAFF
TGTGCCACCTACAGGGAAGGCACTGAAGCTTTCTTT
>-|TRBV14|TRBJ2-1|-
CASSHPPGGLHEQFF
TGTGCCAGCAGCCACCCTCCGGGGGGCCTTCATGAGCAGTTCTTC
>-|TRBV6-2/TRBV6-3|TRBJ2-1|-
CASSKTSSYNEQFF
TGTGCCAGCAGTAAAACTAGCTCCTACAATGAGCAGTTCTTC
>-|TRBV30|TRBJ1-1|-
CAWSAAVTGETEAFF
TGTGCCTGGAGTGCCGCGGTCACCGGGGAGACTGAAGCTTTCTTT
>-|TRBV30|TRBJ2-7|-
CAWNTASGSYEQYF
TGTGCCTGGAATACAGCCTCGGGGTCCTACGAGCAGTACTTC
>TRBD1|TRBV2|TRBJ1-3|-
CASRGTGKGNTIYF
TGTGCCAGCAGGGGGACAGGGAAAGGAAACACCATATATTTT
>-|TRBV5-1|TRBJ2-2|-
CASIPPGNTGELFF
TGCGCCAGCATCCCGCCGGGGAACACCGGGGAGCTGTTTTTT
>-|TRBV14|TRBJ1-2|-
CASSQDLDSYGYTF
TGTGCCAGCAGCCAAGATCTAGACAGCTATGGCTACACCTTC
>TRBD1|TRBV7-9|TRBJ1-1|-
CASSRAGQGSTEAFF
TGTGCCAGCAGCCGGGCGGGACAGGGGAGCACTGAAGCTTTCTTT
>-|TRBV3-1/TRBV3-2|TRBJ1-2|-
CASSQGYTNYGYTF
TGTGCCAGCAGCCAAGGTTACACCAACTATGGCTACACCTTC
>-|TRBV30|TRBJ2-6|once
CAWRRGLSAGANVLTF
TGTGCCTGGAGGAGAGGGCTGTCTGCTGGGGCCAACGTCCTGACTTTC
>-|TRBV5-4|TRBJ2-3|-
CASSPMGGLREGRQYF
TGTGCCAGCAGCCCAATGGGAGGACTACGAGAAGGACGGCAGTATTTT
>-|TRBV7-9|TRBJ1-2|-
CASSTRQKDGYTF
TGTGCCAGCAGCACCCGACAGAAGGATGGCTACACCTTC
>TRBD1|TRBV6-5|TRBJ1-4|once
CASSTPGQGYEKLFF
TGTGCCAGCAGTACCCCCGGACAGGGGTACGAAAAACTGTTTTTT
>-|TRBV6-1|TRBJ1-4|once
CASSEEAGREKLFF
TGTGCCAGCAGTGAAGAGGCGGGTAGGGAAAAACTGTTTTTT
>-|TRBV18|TRBJ2-5|once
CASSHPDRRQETQYF
TGTGCCAGCTCACACCCAGACAGAAGACAAGAGACCCAGTACTTC
>TRBD1|TRBV28|TRBJ1-5|-
CASSPHRTGVPQPQHF
TGTGCCAGCAGTCCACACCGAACAGGGGTCCCTCAGCCCCAGCATTTT
>TRBD1|TRBV5-1|TRBJ1-1|-
CASSGQTGGVAEAFF
TGCGCCAGCAGCGGGCAGACAGGGGGTGTGGCTGAAGCTTTCTTT
>TRBD2|TRBV19|TRBJ2-7|-
CASSINPGGEQYF
TGTGCCAGTAGTATAAATCCGGGGGGCGAGCAGTACTTC
>-|TRBV25-1|TRBJ1-6|-
CASSEGGFAALHF
TGTGCCAGCAGTGAAGGGGGGTTTGCGGCCCTCCACTTT
>-|TRBV11-2|TRBJ1-4|-
CASSPVGGRGEKLFF
TGTGCCAGCAGCCCTGTCGGAGGACGGGGTGAAAAACTGTTTTTT
>-|TRBV7-2|TRBJ2-1|-
CASSLVQVASEQFF
TGTGCCAGCAGCTTAGTCCAGGTGGCTAGCGAGCAGTTCTTC
>-|TRBV11-2|TRBJ1-5|-
CASSPDGLQGNQPQHF
TGTGCCAGCAGCCCTGACGGGCTACAGGGCAATCAGCCCCAGCATTTT
>-|TRBV28|TRBJ2-5|-
CASSLTYGGPKETQYF
TGTGCCAGCAGTTTAACTTACGGGGGGCCGAAAGAGACCCAGTACTTC
>-|TRBV11-2|TRBJ1-4|-
CASSLIRGVGEKLFF
TGTGCCAGCAGCTTAATCCGGGGTGTTGGGGAAAAACTGTTTTTT
>-|TRBV6-2/TRBV6-3|TRBJ2-2|few
CASSYSVRAGLAVTGELFF
TGTGCCAGCAGTTACTCAGTGCGGGCGGGCTTAGCGGTCACCGGGGAGCTGTTTTTT
>-|TRBV12-2|TRBJ2-7|-
CASRLESGDSYEQYF
TGTGCAAGTCGCTTAGAATCGGGGGACTCCTACGAGCAGTACTTC
>TRBD1|TRBV15|TRBJ2-3|once
CATSSRRQGKSDTQYF
TGTGCCACCAGCTCTCGGCGACAGGGGAAATCGGATACGCAGTATTTT
>-|TRBV7-6|TRBJ1-1|few
CASSLKGDTEAFF
TGTGCCAGCAGCTTAAAAGGGGACACTGAAGCTTTCTTT
>-|TRBV4-2|TRBJ2-7|-
CASSQDRGRDYEQYF
TGTGCCAGCAGCCAAGATCGAGGACGGGACTACGAGCAGTACTTC
>-|TRBV7-9|TRBJ2-2|-
CASSLGSGLTIGELFF
TGTGCCAGCAGCTTAGGGAGCGGGCTCACGATCGGGGAGCTGTTTTTT
>-|TRBV27|TRBJ1-2|-
CASRSYGVLYGYTF
TGTGCCAGCAGATCATACGGGGTTCTGTATGGCTACACCTTC
>TRBD1|TRBV28|TRBJ1-2|-
CASSDPSGGYDYGYTF
TGTGCCAGCAGTGATCCTTCAGGGGGCTACGACTATGGCTACACCTTC
>TRBD2|TRBV11-3|TRBJ2-5|once
CASSLGGGTAETQYF
TGTGCCAGCAGCTTAGGGGGAGGGACGGCTGAGACCCAGTACTTC
>-|TRBV28|TRBJ2-1|few
CASSLDYGDEQFF
TGTGCCAGCAGCCTGGACTACGGAGATGAGCAGTTCTTC
>TRBD1|TRBV28|TRBJ1-5|few
CASRNLQGVKPQHF
TGTGCCAGCAGGAATTTACAGGGGGTTAAGCCCCAGCATTTT
>TRBD1|TRBV7-8|TRBJ1-4|-
CASSSQGVPGKLFF
TGTGCCAGCAGCTCACAGGGGGTCCCCGGGAAACTGTTTTTT
>-|TRBV4-1|TRBJ2-3|few
CASSQDLVTRRQYF
TGCGCCAGCAGCCAAGATCTAGTGACTAGAAGGCAGTATTTT
>-|TRBV7-2|TRBJ1-2|few
CASSLEGVGANYGYTF
TGTGCCAGCAGCTTAGAAGGGGTAGGGGCTAACTATGGCTACACCTTC
>TRBD1|TRBV7-2|TRBJ1-3|-
CASADRFSGNTIYF
TGTGCCAGCGCGGACAGGTTCTCTGGAAACACCATATATTTT
>-|TRBV5-1|TRBJ1-2|few
CASSLPGGDGYTF
TGCGCCAGCAGCTTGCCAGGAGGTGATGGCTACACCTTC
>-|TRBV27|TRBJ1-2|-
CASSLGRGYGYTF
TGTGCCAGCAGTTTAGGGAGGGGGTATGGCTACACCTTC
>-|TRBV7-9|TRBJ2-1|-
CASSPRQFNEQFF
TGTGCCAGCAGCCCAAGACAGTTCAATGAGCAGTTCTTC
>TRBD1|TRBV10-3|TRBJ2-3|-
CAISKGQPSTDTQYF
TGTGCCATCAGCAAGGGACAGCCCTCCACAGATACGCAGTATTTT
>TRBD1|TRBV18|TRBJ1-4|-
CASSTTGLNEKLFF
TGTGCCAGCTCCACGACAGGGCTTAATGAAAAACTGTTTTTT
>-|TRBV11-3|TRBJ2-7|-
CASSTRGGSPEQYF
TGTGCCAGCAGCACCCGCGGCGGGTCTCCCGAGCAGTACTTC
>-|TRBV2|TRBJ2-3|-
CASSWGDTDTQYF
TGTGCCAGCAGCTGGGGGGACACAGATACGCAGTATTTT
>-|TRBV6-2/TRBV6-3|TRBJ2-6|-
CASSKGGGRSGANVLTF
TGTGCCAGCAGTAAGGGGGGGGGCCGATCTGGGGCCAACGTCCTGACTTTC